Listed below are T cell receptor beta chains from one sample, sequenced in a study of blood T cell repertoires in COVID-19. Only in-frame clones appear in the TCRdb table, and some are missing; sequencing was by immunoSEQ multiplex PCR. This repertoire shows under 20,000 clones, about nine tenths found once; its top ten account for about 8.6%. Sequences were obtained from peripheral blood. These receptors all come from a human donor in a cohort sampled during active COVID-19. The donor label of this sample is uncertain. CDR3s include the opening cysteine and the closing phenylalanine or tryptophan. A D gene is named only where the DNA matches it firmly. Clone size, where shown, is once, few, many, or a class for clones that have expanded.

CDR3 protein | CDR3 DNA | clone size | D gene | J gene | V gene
CATYWGTSDYEQYF | TGTGCCACCTACTGGGGGACTAGCGACTACGAGCAGTACTTC | NA | TRBD2 | TRBJ2-7 | TRBV6-5
CAIRGQGGRAKNIQYF | TGTGCCATCCGGGGACAGGGAGGCCGGGCCAAAAACATTCAGTACTTC | once | TRBD1 | TRBJ2-4 | TRBV28
CASRERERYNEQFF | TGTGCCAGCAGAGAGCGGGAGCGATACAATGAGCAGTTCTTC | NA | TRBD2 | TRBJ2-1 | TRBV7-9
CASSEEGAGSGNTIYF | TGTGCCAGCAGTGAAGAAGGCGCAGGCTCTGGAAACACCATATATTTT | NA | NA | TRBJ1-3 | TRBV2
CASSSPSGSGLF | TGTGCCAGCAGCTCCCCTAGCGGGAGTGGGCTCTTC | once | TRBD2 | TRBJ2-1 | TRBV7-9
CAWSESSGRRAYNEQFF | TGTGCCTGGAGTGAGTCTAGCGGGAGACGAGCTTACAATGAGCAGTTCTTC | once | TRBD2 | TRBJ2-1 | TRBV30
CASSLSGAGNTIYF | TGTGCCAGCAGCTTATCAGGGGCTGGAAACACCATATATTTT | NA | NA | TRBJ1-3 | TRBV13
CASSLFHATNEKLFF | TGCGCCAGCAGCTTGTTCCATGCAACTAATGAAAAACTGTTTTTT | few | NA | TRBJ1-4 | TRBV5-1
CASRSGGAARETQYF | TGTGCCAGCAGATCAGGGGGTGCTGCTCGGGAGACCCAGTACTTC | NA | TRBD1 | TRBJ2-5 | TRBV7-9
CASSLLGEGEQFF | TGCGCCAGCAGCTTGCTGGGGGAGGGTGAGCAGTTCTTC | NA | TRBD2 | TRBJ2-1 | TRBV5-1
CASSLGQGDGYTF | TGCGCCAGCAGCTTAGGACAGGGCGATGGCTACACCTTC | NA | TRBD1 | TRBJ1-2 | TRBV5-1
CATKAGTGDTEAFF | TGTGCCACCAAGGCAGGGACAGGGGACACTGAAGCTTTCTTT | NA | TRBD1 | TRBJ1-1 | TRBV10-3
CASAGQGHQPQHF | TGTGCCAGCGCGGGACAGGGACATCAGCCCCAGCATTTT | few | TRBD1 | TRBJ1-5 | TRBV19
CASSLEMSYRGTEAFF | TGTGCCAGCAGCTTGGAGATGTCATATCGGGGTACTGAAGCTTTCTTT | NA | NA | TRBJ1-1 | TRBV5-5